The TCR beta chain under discussion was sequenced for a study of CD8 T cells in ankylosing spondylitis. Researchers built TCR beta libraries using quantitative 5'-RACE with molecular barcodes. TCRdb re-called the 5' RACE reads with MiXCR, one entry per CDR3 protein. The table lists approximately 200,000 distinct CDR3 sequences, 13% of them singletons, with about 15% in the top ten. Study-wide results and limits: Blood of patients with ankylosing spondylitis appeared to be characterized by a TCR beta motif of eight or nine highly homologous variants. Disease-associated clonotypes exhibited CD8+ identity and were relatively infrequent in peripheral blood. Previously reported in reactive arthritis synovial fluid and blood were some of the motif variants.

This clonotype has just a few counts. Its target is unknown. This TCR was sampled from a male donor with ankylosing spondylitis or in good health (not recorded which). Input material: blood, either unsorted or a sorted T cell fraction (not recorded which).

The DNA for the CDR3 is TGTGCCAGCAGTGAAGGTATCGGAAGCAGTGAGCAGTTCTTC. Protein product: CASSEGIGSSEQFF. V is TRBV6-1 and J is TRBJ2-1; D is ambiguous. Trimming took 1 base from V and 9 from J, leaving 13 bases between them. The CDR3 is made up of 14 amino acids. Looked up from germline, CDR1 is MNHNS and CDR2 is SASEGT.